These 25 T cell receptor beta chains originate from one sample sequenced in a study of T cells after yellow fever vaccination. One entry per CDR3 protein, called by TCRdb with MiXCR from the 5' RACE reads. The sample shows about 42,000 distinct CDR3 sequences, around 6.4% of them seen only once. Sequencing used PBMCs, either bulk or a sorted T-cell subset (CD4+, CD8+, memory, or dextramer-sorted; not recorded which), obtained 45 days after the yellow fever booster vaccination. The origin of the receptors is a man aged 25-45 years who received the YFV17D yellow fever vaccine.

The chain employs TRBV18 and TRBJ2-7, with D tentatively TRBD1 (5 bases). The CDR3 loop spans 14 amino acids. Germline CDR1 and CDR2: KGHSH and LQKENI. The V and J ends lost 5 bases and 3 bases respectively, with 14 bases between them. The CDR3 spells CASSSLTANYEQYF. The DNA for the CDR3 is TGTGCCAGCTCATCTTTGACAGCAAACTACGAGCAGTACTTC.

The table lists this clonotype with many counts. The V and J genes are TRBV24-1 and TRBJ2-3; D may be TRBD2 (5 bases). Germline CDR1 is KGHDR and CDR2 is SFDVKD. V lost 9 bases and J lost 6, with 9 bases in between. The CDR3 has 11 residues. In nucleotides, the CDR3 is TGTGCCACCCAGTGGGAGGATACGCAGTATTTT. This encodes CATQWEDTQYF.

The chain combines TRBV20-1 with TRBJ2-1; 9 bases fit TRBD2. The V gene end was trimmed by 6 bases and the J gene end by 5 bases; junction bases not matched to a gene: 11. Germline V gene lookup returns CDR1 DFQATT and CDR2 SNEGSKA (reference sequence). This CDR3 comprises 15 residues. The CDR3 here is CSAPRPGLADNEQFF. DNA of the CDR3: TGCAGTGCCCCTCGGCCGGGACTAGCTGACAATGAGCAGTTCTTC.

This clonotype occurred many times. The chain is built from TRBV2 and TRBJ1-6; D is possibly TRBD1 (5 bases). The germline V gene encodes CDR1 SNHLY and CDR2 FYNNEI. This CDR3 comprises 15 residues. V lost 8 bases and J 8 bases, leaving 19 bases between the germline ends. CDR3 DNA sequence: TGTGCCAGCCGACCCGTTGAGGGGTACGATTCACCCCTCCACTTT. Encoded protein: CASRPVEGYDSPLHF.

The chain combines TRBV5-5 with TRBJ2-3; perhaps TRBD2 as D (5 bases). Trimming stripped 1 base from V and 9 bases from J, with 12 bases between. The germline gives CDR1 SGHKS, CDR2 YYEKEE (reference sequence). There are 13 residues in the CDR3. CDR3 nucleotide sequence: TGTGCCAGCAGCTTGTCCCTCGGGGAGACGCAGTATTTT. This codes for CASSLSLGETQYF. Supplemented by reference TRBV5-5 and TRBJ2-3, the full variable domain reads DAGVTQSPTHLIKTRGQQVTLRCSPISGHKSVSWYQQVLGQGPQFIFQYYEKEERGRGNFPDRFSARQFPNYSSELNVNALLLGDSALYLCASSLSLGETQYFGPGTRLTVL.

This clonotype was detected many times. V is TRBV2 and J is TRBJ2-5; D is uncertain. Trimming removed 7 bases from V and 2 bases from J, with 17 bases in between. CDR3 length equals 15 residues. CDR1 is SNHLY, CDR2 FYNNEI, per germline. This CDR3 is CASKHVAVRQETQYF. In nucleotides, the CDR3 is TGTGCCAGCAAGCATGTAGCCGTAAGACAAGAGACCCAGTACTTC.

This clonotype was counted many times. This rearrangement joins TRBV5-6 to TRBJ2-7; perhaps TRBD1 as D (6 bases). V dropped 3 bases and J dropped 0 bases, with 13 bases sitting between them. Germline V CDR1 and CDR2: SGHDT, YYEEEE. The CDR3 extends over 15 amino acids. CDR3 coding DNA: TGTGCCAGCAGCTCCACAGGGCAAAGCTCCTACGAGCAGTACTTC. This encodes CASSSTGQSSYEQYF.

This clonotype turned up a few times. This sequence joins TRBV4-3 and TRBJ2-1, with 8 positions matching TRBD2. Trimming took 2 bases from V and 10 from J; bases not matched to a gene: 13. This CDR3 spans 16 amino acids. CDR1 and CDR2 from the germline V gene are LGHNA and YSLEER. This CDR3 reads CASSQLSGSVLLEQFF. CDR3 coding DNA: TGCGCCAGCAGCCAACTGAGCGGGAGTGTGTTATTAGAGCAGTTCTTC.

CDR3 coding DNA: TGTGCCAGCAGACCGCCCTGGGGTGAAAAACTGTTTTTT. Its translation is CASRPPWGEKLFF. The chain employs TRBV6-1 and TRBJ1-4; no firm D call. Trimming removed 6 bases at V and 7 bases at J, with 12 bases between. The germline V gene encodes CDR1 MNHNS and CDR2 SASEGT. The CDR3 is 13 amino acids.

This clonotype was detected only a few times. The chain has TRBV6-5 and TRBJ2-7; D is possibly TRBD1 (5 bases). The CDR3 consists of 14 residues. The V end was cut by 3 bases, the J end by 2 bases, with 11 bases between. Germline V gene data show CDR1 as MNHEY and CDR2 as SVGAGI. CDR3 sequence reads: CASSYQGIPYEQYF. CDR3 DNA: TGTGCCAGCAGTTATCAGGGCATCCCCTACGAGCAGTACTTC.

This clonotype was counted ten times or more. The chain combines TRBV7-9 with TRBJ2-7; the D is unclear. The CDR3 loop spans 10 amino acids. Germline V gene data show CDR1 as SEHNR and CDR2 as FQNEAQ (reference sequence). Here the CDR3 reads CATGVGEQYF. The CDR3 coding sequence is TGTGCGACGGGTGTGGGAGAGCAGTACTTC.

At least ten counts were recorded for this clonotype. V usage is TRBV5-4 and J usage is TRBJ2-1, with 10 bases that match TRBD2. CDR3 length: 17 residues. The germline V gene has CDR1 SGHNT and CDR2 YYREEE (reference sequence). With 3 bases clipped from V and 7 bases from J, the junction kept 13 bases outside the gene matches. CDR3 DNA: TGTGCCAGCAGCTCCACCGGGACTAGCGTTAGTAGGAATGAGCAGTTCTTC. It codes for CASSSTGTSVSRNEQFF.

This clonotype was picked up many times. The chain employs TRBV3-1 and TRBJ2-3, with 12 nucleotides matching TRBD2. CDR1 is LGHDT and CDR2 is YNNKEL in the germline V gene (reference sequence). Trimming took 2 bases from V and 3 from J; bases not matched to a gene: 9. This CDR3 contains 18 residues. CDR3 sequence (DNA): TGTGCCAGCAGCCAATTCCTCCTAGCGGGAGGGCCAACAGATACGCAGTATTTT. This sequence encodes CASSQFLLAGGPTDTQYF.

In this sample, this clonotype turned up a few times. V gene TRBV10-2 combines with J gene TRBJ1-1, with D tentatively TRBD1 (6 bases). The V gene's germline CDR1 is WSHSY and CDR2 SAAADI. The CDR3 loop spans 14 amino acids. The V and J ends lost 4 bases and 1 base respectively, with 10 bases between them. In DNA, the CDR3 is TGCGCCAGCAGTGGATGGGGGCGGAACACTGAAGCTTTCTTT. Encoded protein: CASSGWGRNTEAFF.

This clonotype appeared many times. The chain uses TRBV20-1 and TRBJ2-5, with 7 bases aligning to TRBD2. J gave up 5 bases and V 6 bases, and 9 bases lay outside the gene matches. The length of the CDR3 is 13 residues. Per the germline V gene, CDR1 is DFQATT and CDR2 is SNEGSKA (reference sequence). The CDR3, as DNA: TGCAGTGCCCGGGGGAGGGCCTGGGAGACCCAGTACTTC. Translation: CSARGRAWETQYF.

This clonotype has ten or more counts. CDR3 bases: TGCAGTGCTAGTTCCCCTAGCGGAGAGAAGGAAGATACGCAGTATTTT. It specifies CSASSPSGEKEDTQYF. This chain links TRBV20-1 with TRBJ2-3, with 7 bases fitting TRBD2. Germline values: CDR1 DFQATT, CDR2 SNEGSKA (reference sequence). The CDR3 has 16 residues. The trim removed 3 bases at V and 5 bases at J, leaving 14 bases unmatched.

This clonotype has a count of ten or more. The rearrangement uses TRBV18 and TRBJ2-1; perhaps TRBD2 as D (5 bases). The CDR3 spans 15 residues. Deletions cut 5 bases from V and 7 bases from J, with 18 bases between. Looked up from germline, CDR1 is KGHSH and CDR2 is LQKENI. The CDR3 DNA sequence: TGTGCCAGCTCAACTACTAGAGGGAGCAGAAATGAGCAGTTCTTC. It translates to CASSTTRGSRNEQFF.

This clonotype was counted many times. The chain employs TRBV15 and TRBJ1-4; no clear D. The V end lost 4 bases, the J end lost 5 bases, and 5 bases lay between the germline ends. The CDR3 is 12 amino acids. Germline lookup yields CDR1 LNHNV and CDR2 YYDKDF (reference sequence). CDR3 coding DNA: TGTGCCACCAGCAAGCAAAATGAAAAACTGTTTTTT. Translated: CATSKQNEKLFF.

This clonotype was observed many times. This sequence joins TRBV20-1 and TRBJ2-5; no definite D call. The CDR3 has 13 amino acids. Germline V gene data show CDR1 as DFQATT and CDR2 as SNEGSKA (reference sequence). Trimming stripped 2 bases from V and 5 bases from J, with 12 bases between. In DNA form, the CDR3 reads TGCAGTGCTAGATCGCCGCCCGGGGAGACCCAGTACTTC. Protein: CSARSPPGETQYF.

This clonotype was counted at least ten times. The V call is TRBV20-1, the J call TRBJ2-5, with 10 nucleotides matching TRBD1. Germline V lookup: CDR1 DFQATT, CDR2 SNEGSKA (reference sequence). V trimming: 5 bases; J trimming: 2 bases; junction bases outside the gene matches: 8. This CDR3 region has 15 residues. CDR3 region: CSAPGQGGGQETQYF. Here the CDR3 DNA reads TGCAGTGCTCCTGGACAGGGGGGAGGGCAAGAGACCCAGTACTTC.

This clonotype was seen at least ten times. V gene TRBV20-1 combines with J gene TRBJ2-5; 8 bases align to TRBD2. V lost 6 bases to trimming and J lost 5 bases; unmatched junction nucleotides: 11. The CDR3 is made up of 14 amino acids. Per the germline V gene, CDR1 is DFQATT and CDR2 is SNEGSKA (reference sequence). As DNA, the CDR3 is TGCAGTGCCCTTTATAGCGGGAAGAGCGAGACCCAGTACTTC. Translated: CSALYSGKSETQYF.

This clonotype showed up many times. DNA for the CDR3: TGTGCCAGCAGCTTATCGGTCCCCAGGACCCAAGAGACCCAGTACTTC. It yields the protein CASSLSVPRTQETQYF. The chain couples TRBV11-2 to TRBJ2-5; no firm D call. Germline-derived CDR1 and CDR2 are SGHAT and FQNNGV. This CDR3 region has 16 residues. Trimming removed 2 bases from V and 1 base from J, with 14 bases in between.

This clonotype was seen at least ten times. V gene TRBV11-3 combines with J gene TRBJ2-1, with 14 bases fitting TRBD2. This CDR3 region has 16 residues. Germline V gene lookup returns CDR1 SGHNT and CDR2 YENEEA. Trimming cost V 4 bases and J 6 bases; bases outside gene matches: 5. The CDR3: CASSSGLAGGFNEQFF. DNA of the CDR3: TGTGCCAGCAGCTCAGGACTAGCGGGAGGTTTCAATGAGCAGTTCTTC.

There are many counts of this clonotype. The CDR3: CSARDFVTGSYEQYF. The CDR3 DNA follows: TGCAGTGCTAGAGATTTTGTAACAGGATCCTACGAGCAGTACTTC. V gene TRBV20-1 combines with J gene TRBJ2-7; D perhaps matches TRBD1 (5 bases). CDR3 size: 15 residues. Trimming cost V 0 bases and J 1 base, with 13 bases left between them. CDR1 and CDR2 (germline): DFQATT, SNEGSKA (reference sequence).

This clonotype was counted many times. CDR3 DNA sequence: TGTGCCAGCAGCGTAGTCCGGACGATCCTAGCACATCAAACAGATACGCAGTATTTT. Translating gives CASSVVRTILAHQTDTQYF. The V call is TRBV9, the J call TRBJ2-3; tentatively, D is TRBD2 (5 bases). In germline, CDR1 is SGDLS, CDR2 YYNGEE. The CDR3 totals 19 residues. Trimming removed 0 bases from V and 3 bases from J, with 23 bases in between.